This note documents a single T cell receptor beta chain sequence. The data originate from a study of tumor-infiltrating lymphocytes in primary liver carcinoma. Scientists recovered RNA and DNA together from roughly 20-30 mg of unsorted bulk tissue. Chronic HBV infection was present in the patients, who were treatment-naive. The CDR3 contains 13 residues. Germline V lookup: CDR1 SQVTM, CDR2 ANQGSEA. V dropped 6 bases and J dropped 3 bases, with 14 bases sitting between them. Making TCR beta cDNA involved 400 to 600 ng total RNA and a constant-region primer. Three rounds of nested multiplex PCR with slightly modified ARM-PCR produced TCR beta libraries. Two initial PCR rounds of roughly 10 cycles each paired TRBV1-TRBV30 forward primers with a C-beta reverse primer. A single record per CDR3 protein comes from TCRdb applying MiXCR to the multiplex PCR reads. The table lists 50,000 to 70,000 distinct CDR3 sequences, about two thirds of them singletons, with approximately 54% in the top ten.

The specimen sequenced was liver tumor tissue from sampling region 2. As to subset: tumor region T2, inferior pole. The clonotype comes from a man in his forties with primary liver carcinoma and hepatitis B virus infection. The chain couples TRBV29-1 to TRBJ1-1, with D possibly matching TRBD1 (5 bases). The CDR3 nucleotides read TGCAGCGTCCGGGGGGTGGAGCACACTGAAGCTTTCTTT. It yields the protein CSVRGVEHTEAFF.